A selection of T cell receptor beta chains follows, all from one sample in a study of PD-L1 blockade in urothelial cancer. The method was immunoSEQ multiplex PCR; TCRdb's version includes in-frame clones alone and lacks a portion of them. The sample consists of 95,000 to 100,000 clones, around nine tenths of them appearing once. This sample comprised PBMCs, obtained around atezolizumab (anti-PD-L1) treatment. These receptors came from a man in his 60s with urothelial cancer. CDR3s include the opening cysteine and the closing phenylalanine or tryptophan. The order of the fields is D gene, clone size, V gene, J gene, CDR3 DNA, CDR3 protein. The D gene is left open where the match is weak. The size of a clone is reported for some rows only, either as once, few or many, or as a class for expanded clones.

>TRBD1|-|TRBV5-8|TRBJ1-1
TGTGCCAGCAGTAAGGACAGGGGGAACACTGAAGCTTTCTTT
CASSKDRGNTEAFF
>-|-|TRBV5-6|TRBJ2-4
TGTGCCAGCAGCCCCCCGGGTGCCAAAAACATTCAGTACTTC
CASSPPGAKNIQYF
>-|few|TRBV5-4|TRBJ1-2
TGTGCCAGCAGCTTCTCAGACTATGGCTACACCTTC
CASSFSDYGYTF
>TRBD1|-|TRBV18|TRBJ1-3
TGTGCCAGCTCACCAGACAGGGCTGGAAACACCATATATTTT
CASSPDRAGNTIYF
>-|-|TRBV18|TRBJ2-2
TGTGCCAGCTCACCCAGCAGGGGTGGCACCGGGGAGCTGTTTTTT
CASSPSRGGTGELFF
>-|-|TRBV27|TRBJ2-7
TGTGCCAGCAGTTTCGGTGGGAGTACCTCCTACGAGCAGTACTTC
CASSFGGSTSYEQYF
>TRBD2|-|TRBV27|TRBJ2-1
TGTGCCAGCAGCAAGACTAGCGGGAGAGGTAATGAGCAGTTCTTC
CASSKTSGRGNEQFF
>TRBD1|once|TRBV29-1|TRBJ2-7
TGCAGCGGTAGACAGGGGCCCTACGAGCAGTACTTC
CSGRQGPYEQYF
>-|-|TRBV7-3|TRBJ2-4
TGTGCCAGCAGCTTGGAGGGGACCATTCAGTACTTC
CASSLEGTIQYF
>-|-|TRBV25-1|TRBJ2-2
TGTGCCAGCAAAGTCGGCACCGGGGAGCTGTTTTTT
CASKVGTGELFF
>-|many|TRBV19|TRBJ1-5
TGTGCCAGTAGTATTCAGATTGAACAGCCCCAGCATTTT
CASSIQIEQPQHF
>-|-|TRBV7-2|TRBJ2-3
TGTGCCAGCAGCTTAGAAGACAGGCCCTCGGATACGCAGTATTTT
CASSLEDRPSDTQYF
>TRBD1|few|TRBV27|TRBJ1-1
TGTGCCAGCAGTCCATCTACAGGGGGGAACACTGAAGCTTTCTTT
CASSPSTGGNTEAFF
>TRBD1|once|TRBV28|TRBJ1-5
TGTGCCAGCAGTTTGTTGGACAGGGAAAATCAGCCCCAGCATTTT
CASSLLDRENQPQHF
>-|-|TRBV11-3|TRBJ1-1
TGTGCCAGCAGCCGCGTCATGAACACTGAAGCTTTCTTT
CASSRVMNTEAFF
>-|few|TRBV7-9|TRBJ2-3
TGTGCCAGCACCCGGGATCCCTATCCGACGCAGTATTTT
CASTRDPYPTQYF
>TRBD1|-|TRBV29-1|TRBJ2-7
TGCAGCGTTGAAGTCGGGACAGGGATGAACGAGCAGTACTTC
CSVEVGTGMNEQYF
>TRBD1|-|TRBV19|TRBJ2-7
TGTGCCAGTAGCCAGACAGGGAACCCCTACGAGCAGTACTTC
CASSQTGNPYEQYF
>TRBD1|-|TRBV5-1|TRBJ2-6
TGCGCCAGCAGCTCCGGGACAGGGGGCTCCGGGGCCAACGTCCTGACTTTC
CASSSGTGGSGANVLTF
>TRBD2|-|TRBV5-6|TRBJ2-7
TGTGCCAGCAGCTCCAACGGACCCAGCGGGGGACTGTTCGAGCAGTACTTC
CASSSNGPSGGLFEQYF
>TRBD1|-|TRBV9|TRBJ2-7
TGTGCCAGCAGCCCAGCACAGGGGTACAACGAGCAGTACTTC
CASSPAQGYNEQYF
>TRBD1|-|TRBV9|TRBJ2-7
TGTGCCAGCAGCGTAGTGGCAGGGGGAGCCTACGAGCAGTACTTC
CASSVVAGGAYEQYF
>TRBD2|-|TRBV5-4|TRBJ2-3
TGTGCCAGCAGCGACTACCGGGGGGGGCGGACAGATACGCAGTATTTT
CASSDYRGGRTDTQYF
>-|-|TRBV28|TRBJ2-1
TGTGCCAGCAGCCCCCTGGGGGGGGCCCGCAACTCCTACAATGAGCAGTTCTTC
CASSPLGGARNSYNEQFF
>TRBD2|-|TRBV2|TRBJ2-7
TGTGCCAGCACGGGCGGGAGGATTAACGAGCAGTACTTC
CASTGGRINEQYF
>-|few|TRBV2|TRBJ2-7
TGTGCCATTCGCCGGGAGCCGTACTACGAGCAGTACTTC
CAIRREPYYEQYF
>TRBD1|-|TRBV6-1|TRBJ2-7
TGTGCCAGCATCGCAATAACAGGGGGCGCGTACGAGCAGTACTTC
CASIAITGGAYEQYF
>-|-|TRBV30|TRBJ1-5
TGTGCCTGGAACAGGGATAGCAATCAGCCCCAGCATTTT
CAWNRDSNQPQHF
>-|-|TRBV5-4|TRBJ1-1
TGTGCCAGCAGCTTTGAGGGTTATACTGAAGCTTTCTTT
CASSFEGYTEAFF
>-|-|TRBV5-1|TRBJ2-2
TGCGCCAGCAGCGCTAGCGCGGCGAACACCGGGGAGCTGTTTTTT
CASSASAANTGELFF
>-|-|TRBV7-6|TRBJ2-5
TGTGCCAGCAGCTTAGGGGCGAGTCAAGAGACCCAGTACTTC
CASSLGASQETQYF
>-|-|TRBV14|TRBJ2-1
TGTGCCAGCAGCCAAGATTTTGCGGGTGGGGAGCAGTTCTTC
CASSQDFAGGEQFF
>-|-|TRBV28|TRBJ2-7
TGTGCCAGCAGTTTATATACAGTTTCCTACGAGCAGTACTTC
CASSLYTVSYEQYF
>TRBD2|-|TRBV5-1|TRBJ2-7
TGCGCCAGCAGCTTGAGACTAGCGGGGCCCTACGAGCAGTACTTC
CASSLRLAGPYEQYF
>TRBD2|-|TRBV5-1|TRBJ2-1
TGCGCCAGCAGCGGGGGACTAGCGGTAAACAATGAGCAGTTCTTC
CASSGGLAVNNEQFF
>TRBD1|few|TRBV19|TRBJ2-7
TGTGCCAGTAGCCGGTCGAGGACAGGGCCTTCCTACGAGCAGTACTTC
CASSRSRTGPSYEQYF
>TRBD2|-|TRBV9|TRBJ2-3
TGTGCCAGCAGCGCAACCGGGACTAGCGGGGGGGCAGATACGCAGTATTTT
CASSATGTSGGADTQYF
>TRBD2|-|TRBV9|TRBJ2-1
TGTGCCAGCAGCGTAATGGGACTAGCGGGAGGGGGCAATGAGCAGTTCTTC
CASSVMGLAGGGNEQFF